This TCR beta chain was recorded in a study of control samples from healthy donors and cancer patients. V gave up 2 bases and J gave up 6 bases; unmatched junction bases: 2. CDR1 SGDLS and CDR2 YYNGEE come from the germline V gene. The CDR3 is 13 residues long. Produced via immunoSEQ multiplex PCR; TCRdb's table is partial and in-frame only. Of 95,000 to 110,000 clones in the sample, roughly 90% are singletons; the top ten hold under 20%. The chain carries TRBV9 and TRBJ1-1; the match to TRBD1 covers 9 bases. Sequenced input: PBMCs. The TCR was taken from a man in his 60s with lung cancer. The CDR3 loop reads CASSVGQGPEAFF. CDR3 coding DNA: TGTGCCAGCAGCGTTGGACAGGGGCCTGAAGCTTTCTTT.